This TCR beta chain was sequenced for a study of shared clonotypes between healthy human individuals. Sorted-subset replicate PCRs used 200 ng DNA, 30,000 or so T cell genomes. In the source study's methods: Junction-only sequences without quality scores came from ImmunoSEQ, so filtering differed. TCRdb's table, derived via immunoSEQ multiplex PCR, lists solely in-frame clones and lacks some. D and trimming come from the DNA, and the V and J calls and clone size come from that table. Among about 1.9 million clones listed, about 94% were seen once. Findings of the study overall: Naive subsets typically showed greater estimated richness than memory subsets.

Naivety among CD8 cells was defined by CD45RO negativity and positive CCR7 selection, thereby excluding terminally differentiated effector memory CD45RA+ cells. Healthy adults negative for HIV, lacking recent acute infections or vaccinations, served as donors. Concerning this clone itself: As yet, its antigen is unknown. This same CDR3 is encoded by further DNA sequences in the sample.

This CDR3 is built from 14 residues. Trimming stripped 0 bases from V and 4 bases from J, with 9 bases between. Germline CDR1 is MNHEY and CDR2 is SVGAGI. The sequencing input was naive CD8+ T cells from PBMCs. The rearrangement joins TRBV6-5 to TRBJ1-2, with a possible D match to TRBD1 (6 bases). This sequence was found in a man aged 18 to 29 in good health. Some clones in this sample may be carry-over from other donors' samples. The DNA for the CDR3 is TGTGCCAGCAGTTACTCCGGACAGCCCTATGGCTACACCTTC. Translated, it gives CASSYSGQPYGYTF.